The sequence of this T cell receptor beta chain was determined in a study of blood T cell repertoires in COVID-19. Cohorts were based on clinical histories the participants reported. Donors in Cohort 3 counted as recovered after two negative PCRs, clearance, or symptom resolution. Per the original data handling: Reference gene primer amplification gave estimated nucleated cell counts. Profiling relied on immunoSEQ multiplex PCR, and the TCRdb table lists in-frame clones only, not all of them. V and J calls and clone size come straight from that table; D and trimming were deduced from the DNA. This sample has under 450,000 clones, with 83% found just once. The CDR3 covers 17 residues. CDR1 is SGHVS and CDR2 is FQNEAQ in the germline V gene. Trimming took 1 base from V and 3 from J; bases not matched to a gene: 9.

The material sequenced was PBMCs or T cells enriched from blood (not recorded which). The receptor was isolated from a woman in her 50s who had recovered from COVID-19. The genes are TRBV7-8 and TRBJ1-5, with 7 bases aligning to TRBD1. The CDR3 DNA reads TGTGCCAGCAGCTTAGTGGTCCGACAGGGATTCAATCAGCCCCAGCATTTT. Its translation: CASSLVVRQGFNQPQHF. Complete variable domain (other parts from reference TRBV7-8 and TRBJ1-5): GAGVSQSPRYKVAKRGQDVALRCDPISGHVSLFWYQQALGQGPEFLTYFQNEAQLDKSGLPSDRFFAERPEGSVSTLKIQRTQQEDSAVYLCASSLVVRQGFNQPQHFGDGTRLSIL.